Many counts were recorded for the clone carrying this T cell receptor (beta chain). This beta chain was picked up by a library intended for alpha chains and is off target, so its count carries little meaning. This record belongs to a study of spatial heterogeneity in lung cancer. Time point: sample taken at primary tumor resection. Extraction of whole RNA from tumor, nontumor lung or frozen PBMC preceded unsorted sequencing. V dropped 0 bases and J dropped 6 bases, with 11 bases sitting between them. CDR1 is SGHAT and CDR2 is FQDESV in the germline V gene (reference sequence). This CDR3 is built from 14 residues. Using its own MiXCR run on the 5' RACE reads, TCRdb lists one record per CDR3 protein. The repertoire holds around 10,000 distinct CDR3 sequences, with roughly 3.5% as singletons.

This TCR derives from a female donor with early-stage non-small cell lung cancer. The material was PBMCs, obtained at surgery. This chain uses TRBV11-1 with TRBJ1-1; no firm D call. The CDR3 loop reads CASSLAGSDPEAFF. In nucleotides, the CDR3 is TGTGCCAGCAGCTTAGCGGGGAGCGACCCTGAAGCTTTCTTT.